This T cell receptor (beta chain) comes out of a study of identical twins. A single record per CDR3 protein comes from TCRdb applying MiXCR to the 5' RACE reads. The sample contains about 460,000 distinct CDR3 sequences, about 14% of which appear only once. In every case, the donor was a healthy Caucasian. These data were also reused for a study on yellow fever vaccine responses in identical twins.

Material for sequencing was CD4+ T cells sorted from blood. The sequence was collected from a woman younger than 35 in good health.

The CDR3 DNA reads as TGTGCCAGCAGCTTATTTGGGACTGAAGCTTTCTTT. This encodes CASSLFGTEAFF. This chain uses TRBV7-9 with TRBJ1-1, with no clear D. V lost 2 bases and J 5 bases, leaving 6 bases between the germline ends. Germline CDR1 SEHNR, CDR2 FQNEAQ (reference sequence). The CDR3 is made up of 12 amino acids. Full variable domain (remainder filled in from reference TRBV7-9 and TRBJ1-1): DTGVSQNPRHKITKRGQNVTFRCDPISEHNRLYWYRQTLGQGPEFLTYFQNEAQLEKSRLLSDRFSAERPKGSFSTLEIQRTEQGDSAMYLCASSLFGTEAFFGQGTRLTVV.